This T cell receptor (beta chain) was sequenced in a study of T-cell reconstitution after alpha-beta-depleted transplantation in children. Preparation of the TCRbeta library was carried out with unique molecular identifiers. TCRdb passed the PCR reads through MiXCR, listing each CDR3 protein once. The sample consists of over 25,000 distinct CDR3 sequences, 5% to 7% of them appearing once. Trimming pared 2 bases from V and 8 bases from J, leaving 7 bases between. The CDR3 runs 12 residues. The germline V gene encodes CDR1 MDHEN and CDR2 SYDVKM. General observations from the study: Approximately two months post-transplant, alpha-beta T cells reportedly originated from several hundred expanded graft clones. One year after transplant, T-cell counts and diversity came mostly from newly produced T cells.

This clonotype was seen many times. The antigen is undetermined. The TCR comes from a child under two years old who had a stem cell transplant for acute myeloid leukemia, so the T cells may come from the graft donor. V and J are TRBV28 and TRBJ1-5, with D unresolved. Sequenced material: peripheral blood, taken 60 days after TCRalphabeta/CD19-depleted stem cell transplant. CDR3: CASSLDGEPQHF. CDR3 nucleotide sequence: TGTGCCAGCAGTTTAGATGGCGAGCCCCAGCATTTT.